The source of this T cell receptor (beta chain) is a study of cytomegalovirus exposure and HLA in healthy donors. Overall study findings and caveats: The records held CMV serostatus as the only immune exposure information. Both high specificity and high sensitivity reportedly marked the classifier's diagnosis of cytomegalovirus status. Researchers reported in a later analysis that a missense DCLRE1C variant was tied to TCR beta V- and J-gene trimming.

PCR primers comprised 60 Vbeta and 13 Jbeta primers. Clones were sequenced by immunoSEQ multiplex PCR, and TCRdb holds only the in-frame ones, with some missing. The table lists almost 90,000 clones, about 85% of them singletons. The CDR3 has 17 residues. V lost 3 bases and J 0 bases, leaving 13 bases between the germline ends. In germline, CDR1 is SGDLS, CDR2 YYNGEE. This clone has a single count. Its antigen is unknown. Sampled while nominally healthy, donors likely had unrecorded immune exposures. Material for sequencing was PBMCs. This chain joins TRBV9 and TRBJ1-6; D uncertain. This TCR derives from a man aged 40-49 years in good health and CMV-seropositive. This chain's CDR3 is CASSAKQSSSYNSPLHF. The CDR3 DNA is TGTGCCAGCAGCGCTAAACAGTCCAGCTCCTATAATTCACCCCTCCACTTT.